These T cell receptor beta chains were read from a single sample in a study of cytomegalovirus exposure and HLA in healthy donors. The method was immunoSEQ multiplex PCR; TCRdb's version includes in-frame clones alone and lacks a portion of them. This repertoire shows about 190,000 clones, over 60% found once; its top ten account for over 2%. Sequenced material: PBMCs. The receptors here all came from a woman between 25 and 40 years old in good health and CMV-seropositive. Both conserved end residues are part of each CDR3. The D gene is left open where the match is weak. Size is omitted from some rows. Given values are once, few, many or a class for expanded clones.

NA,TRBJ1-2,TRBD1,TRBV6-6,CASSLDRGRSNYGYTF,TGTGCCAGCAGTTTGGACAGGGGAAGGTCTAACTATGGCTACACCTTC
NA,TRBJ1-4,TRBD1,TRBV18,CASSPPGDSEKLFF,TGTGCCAGCTCACCACCGGGGGACAGTGAAAAACTGTTTTTT
NA,TRBJ2-1,TRBD2,TRBV9,CASSVASGGYNEQFF,TGTGCCAGCAGCGTAGCCAGCGGGGGGTACAATGAGCAGTTCTTC
NA,TRBJ2-3,NA,TRBV5-1,CASSKGLAASTDTQYF,TGCGCCAGCAGCAAAGGACTGGCCGCTAGCACAGATACGCAGTATTTT
NA,TRBJ1-5,NA,TRBV7-8,CASSWNRDNQPQHF,TGTGCCAGCAGCTGGAACAGAGACAATCAGCCCCAGCATTTT
NA,TRBJ2-7,TRBD2,TRBV7-4,CASSLEVTSASYEQYF,TGTGCCAGCAGCTTAGAAGTGACTAGCGCCTCCTACGAGCAGTACTTC
once,TRBJ1-5,NA,TRBV19,CASRPQGLGNQPQHF,TGTGCCAGTAGACCCCAGGGTCTGGGCAATCAGCCCCAGCATTTT
NA,TRBJ2-7,TRBD1,TRBV28,CASTKVPGQGKNEQYF,TGTGCCAGCACCAAAGTCCCGGGACAGGGAAAGAACGAGCAGTACTTC
few,TRBJ2-3,TRBD2,TRBV7-3,CASSRLAGVGDTQYF,TGTGCCAGCAGCCGACTAGCGGGAGTGGGGGATACGCAGTATTTT
NA,TRBJ2-3,TRBD1,TRBV28,CASRQGEFADTQYF,TGTGCCAGCAGGCAGGGGGAGTTTGCAGATACGCAGTATTTT
NA,TRBJ1-4,NA,TRBV28,CASSSTEDSPGKLFF,TGTGCCAGCAGTTCCACAGAGGACAGCCCCGGAAAACTGTTTTTT
NA,TRBJ2-2,NA,TRBV5-6,CASSPDWNTGELFF,TGTGCCAGCAGCCCAGACTGGAACACCGGGGAGCTGTTTTTT
NA,TRBJ2-5,NA,TRBV7-9,CASSFAGEETQYF,TGTGCCAGCAGCTTCGCAGGGGAAGAGACCCAGTACTTC
NA,TRBJ2-7,NA,TRBV2,CASEGRSFLTYEQYF,TGTGCCAGTGAAGGGAGGAGCTTTCTCACCTACGAGCAGTACTTC
NA,TRBJ1-1,NA,TRBV5-4,CASGSLATGSVNTEAFF,TGTGCCAGCGGTTCCTTAGCTACAGGGTCCGTGAACACTGAAGCTTTCTTT
once,TRBJ2-7,TRBD1,TRBV28,CASTRQGPQGQYF,TGTGCCAGCACCCGACAGGGCCCTCAGGGGCAGTACTTC
NA,TRBJ2-7,NA,TRBV4-3,CASSRFWRGSYEQYF,TGCGCCAGCAGCCGATTTTGGCGGGGAAGCTACGAGCAGTACTTC
NA,TRBJ1-5,NA,TRBV7-2,CASSPDRVYSNQPQHF,TGTGCCAGCAGCCCAGACAGAGTTTATAGCAATCAGCCCCAGCATTTT
once,TRBJ2-6,NA,TRBV5-8,CASSPLQGYGDVLTF,TGTGCCAGCAGCCCACTACAGGGTTACGGGGACGTCCTGACTTTC
few,TRBJ2-7,TRBD2,TRBV28,CASSLQGGRSEQYF,TGTGCCAGCAGTTTGCAGGGCGGGAGGAGTGAGCAGTACTTC
NA,TRBJ1-2,TRBD1,TRBV19,CASSFLQRDRSLEGYTF,TGTGCCAGTAGTTTCCTTCAGAGGGACAGATCCTTAGAGGGCTACACCTTC
once,TRBJ2-7,TRBD2,TRBV7-2,CASSSSGGRGGEQYF,TGTGCCAGCAGCTCTAGTGGCGGGAGGGGGGGAGAGCAGTACTTC
NA,TRBJ2-7,TRBD2,TRBV5-1,CASSPLGLASEQYF,TGCGCCAGCAGCCCCTTAGGACTAGCGTCCGAGCAGTACTTC
NA,TRBJ2-3,NA,TRBV19,CASSIRGRATDTQYF,TGTGCCAGTAGTATAAGGGGTAGGGCTACAGATACGCAGTATTTT
NA,TRBJ2-5,TRBD2,TRBV30,CAWSVGLVETQYF,TGTGCCTGGAGTGTGGGACTAGTAGAGACCCAGTACTTC
NA,TRBJ1-2,NA,TRBV19,CASSMFRESYGYTF,TGTGCCAGTAGTATGTTTCGGGAAAGCTATGGCTACACCTTC
NA,TRBJ1-5,TRBD1,TRBV19,CASSLDRDLNQPQHF,TGTGCCAGTAGCCTTGACAGGGACCTCAATCAGCCCCAGCATTTT
NA,TRBJ1-1,NA,TRBV6-1,CASSDSFPGEAFF,TGTGCCAGCAGTGACAGTTTCCCCGGGGAAGCTTTCTTT
NA,TRBJ1-4,NA,TRBV5-1,CASSLVSGNEKLFF,TGCGCCAGCAGCTTGGTCTCGGGAAATGAAAAACTGTTTTTT
NA,TRBJ1-1,NA,TRBV20-1,CSASLNTEAFF,TGCAGTGCTAGTTTAAACACTGAAGCTTTCTTT
NA,TRBJ1-2,NA,TRBV6-1,CASSQGFFSNYGYTF,TGTGCCAGCAGTCAGGGATTTTTTTCTAACTATGGCTACACCTTC
NA,TRBJ2-5,TRBD2,TRBV28,CASSLSRAGAETQYF,TGTGCCAGCAGTCTATCACGAGCGGGGGCAGAGACCCAGTACTTC
NA,TRBJ1-1,NA,TRBV9,CASSDRANTEAFF,TGTGCCAGCAGCGACAGGGCTAACACTGAAGCTTTCTTT
few,TRBJ1-2,TRBD1,TRBV28,CASTIDRGYGYTF,TGTGCCAGCACCATAGACAGGGGGTATGGCTACACCTTC
NA,TRBJ1-5,TRBD1,TRBV19,CASSMAGGLIDSNQPQHF,TGTGCCAGTAGTATGGCAGGGGGCCTGATCGATAGCAATCAGCCCCAGCATTTT
NA,TRBJ1-4,NA,TRBV5-1,CASSTLAGSYEKLFF,TGCGCCAGCAGCACCCTGGCGGGGTCATATGAAAAACTGTTTTTT
NA,TRBJ2-2,TRBD2,TRBV9,CASGILSGTGELFF,TGTGCCAGCGGAATTCTTAGCGGGACCGGGGAGCTGTTTTTT
NA,TRBJ2-6,NA,TRBV7-2,CASSRSGANVLTF,TGTGCCAGCAGCCGTTCTGGGGCCAACGTCCTGACTTTC
NA,TRBJ2-1,TRBD2,TRBV19,CASSPTGTSGVYNEQFF,TGTGCCAGTAGTCCCACGGGGACTAGCGGAGTTTACAATGAGCAGTTCTTC
NA,TRBJ2-3,TRBD2,TRBV29-1,CSVESVSGRRTDTQYF,TGCAGCGTTGAGTCGGTTAGCGGGAGGCGAACAGATACGCAGTATTTT
NA,TRBJ2-1,TRBD2,TRBV5-6,CASSLLSGRAGNEQFF,TGTGCCAGCAGCCTACTTAGCGGGAGGGCCGGCAATGAGCAGTTCTTC
few,TRBJ2-7,NA,TRBV7-9,CSSSFPSYEQYF,TGTTCCAGCAGCTTCCCATCCTACGAGCAGTACTTC
NA,TRBJ1-5,TRBD1,TRBV28,CASSFEGAGRNQPQHF,TGTGCCAGCAGTTTCGAGGGGGCAGGAAGGAATCAGCCCCAGCATTTT
NA,TRBJ2-7,TRBD2,TRBV18,CASSPGLADYEQYF,TGTGCCAGCTCACCTGGACTAGCGGACTACGAGCAGTACTTC
NA,TRBJ2-5,TRBD2,TRBV13,CASSLGGGEQETQYF,TGTGCCAGCAGCTTGGGCGGGGGGGAACAAGAGACCCAGTACTTC